These 5 T cell receptor beta chains share one sample of origin, sequenced in a study of T cell changes during pregnancy in multiple sclerosis. Produced via immunoSEQ multiplex PCR; TCRdb's table is partial and in-frame only. The data contain roughly 80,000 clones, roughly 94% of them singletons. This specimen was peripheral blood, taken before pregnancy. The receptors were gathered from a female donor with multiple sclerosis, enrolled in a pregnancy study.

The rearrangement joins TRBV19 to TRBJ2-7, with D tentatively TRBD1 (5 bases). V was shortened by 1 base and J by 3 bases, with 7 bases between the two germline ends. The V gene's germline CDR1 is LNHDA and CDR2 SQIVND (reference sequence). This CDR3 comprises 13 residues. Written as DNA, the CDR3 is TGTGCCAGTAGTATAGGGGGCAGCTACGAGCAGTACTTC. This gives the protein CASSIGGSYEQYF. Full variable domain (remainder filled in from reference TRBV19 and TRBJ2-7): DGGITQSPKYLFRKEGQNVTLSCEQNLNHDAMYWYRQDPGQGLRLIYYSQIVNDFQKGDIAEGYSVSREKKESFPLTVTSAQKNPTAFYLCASSIGGSYEQYFGPGTRLTVT.

About this clone itself: The junction departs from the called germline gene at one end, perhaps through a read error. This sequence joins TRBV2 and TRBJ2-5, with 10 bases fitting TRBD2. The germline V gene encodes CDR1 SNHLY and CDR2 FYNNEI. The CDR3 loop spans 16 amino acids. The CDR3 nucleotides are TGTGCCAGCAGTGAAAGGGCAGCGGGGGGGCAAGGGACCCAGTACTTC. Its protein is CASSERAAGGQGTQYF. The variable domain in full, completed from reference TRBV2 and TRBJ2-5, reads EPEVTQTPSHQVTQMGQEVILRCVPISNHLYFYWYRQILGQKVEFLVSFYNNEISEKSEIFDDQFSVERPDGSNFTLKIRSTKLEDSAMYFCASSERAAGGQGTQYFGPGTRLLVL.

The rearrangement uses TRBV30 and TRBJ1-4, with D possibly matching TRBD1 (6 bases). Deletions cut 1 base from V and 13 bases from J, with 16 bases between. This CDR3 contains 13 residues. Germline V gene sequence: CDR1 GTSNPN, CDR2 SVGIG (reference sequence). This chain's CDR3 is CAWSEVGGGGLFF. The CDR3 DNA reads TGTGCCTGGAGTGAGGTCGGGGGGGGCGGACTGTTTTTT.

The genes are TRBV9 and TRBJ2-3, with 7 bases matching TRBD2. CDR3 length equals 15 residues. Germline loops: CDR1 SGDLS, CDR2 YYNGEE. V shed 4 bases, J shed 6 bases, and the junction held 11 bases outside the gene matches. The CDR3 spells CASSPQGRGVDTQYF. CDR3 DNA: TGTGCCAGCAGCCCCCAAGGGAGGGGTGTGGATACGCAGTATTTT. Variable domain in full (rest from reference TRBV9 and TRBJ2-3): DSGVTQTPKHLITATGQRVTLRCSPRSGDLSVYWYQQSLDQGLQFLIQYYNGEERAKGNILERFSAQQFPDLHSELNLSSLELGDSALYFCASSPQGRGVDTQYFGPGTRLTVL.

V gene TRBV5-1 combines with J gene TRBJ1-2; 9 bases line up with TRBD1. In germline, CDR1 is SGHRS, CDR2 YFSETQ. The CDR3 covers 13 residues. With 5 bases clipped from V and 4 bases from J, the junction kept 3 bases outside the gene matches. CDR3 protein: CASRQDRGYGYTF. The DNA of the CDR3 is TGCGCCAGCAGACAGGACAGGGGCTATGGCTACACCTTC.